The 21 T cell receptor beta chains in this list originate from one sample, sequenced in a study of beta chain features in type 1 diabetes. Antigens of these TCRs are unknown. The study, taken as a whole, reports: TCRB CDR3 length was moderately but significantly reduced in all four CD4+ subsets of Type 1 diabetes patients.

cDNA synthesis used the whole RNA isolate, giving expressed TCRB sequences. Profiled with immunoSEQ multiplex PCR; TCRdb holds only in-frame clones, not every one. The sample lists around 280,000 clones, around 16% seen once, with approximately 0.015% in the top ten. Sequences were obtained from naive CD4+ T cells from blood. The receptor source for this set is a man between 18 and 35 years old with type 1 diabetes.

The chain has TRBV15 and TRBJ2-3, with D perhaps TRBD1 (6 bases). CDR3 length: 15 amino acids. Germline CDR1 is LNHNV and CDR2 is YYDKDF (reference sequence). Trimming took off 1 base at V and 5 bases at J, with 13 bases between the two ends. As DNA, the CDR3 is TGTGCCACCAGCAGAGGAACAGGGCGCAAAGATACGCAGTATTTT. Encoded protein: CATSRGTGRKDTQYF. The full variable domain, in which reference TRBV15 and TRBJ2-3 provide the parts outside the CDR3, is DAMVIQNPRYQVTQFGKPVTLSCSQTLNHNVMYWYQQKSSQAPKLLFHYYDKDFNNEADTPDNFQSRRPNTSFCFLDIRSPGLGDTAMYLCATSRGTGRKDTQYFGPGTRLTVL.

V usage is TRBV7-6 and J usage is TRBJ2-1, with D unresolved. V dropped 2 bases and J dropped 5 bases, with 10 bases sitting between them. The CDR3 consists of 14 residues. Germline CDR1 reads SGHVS; CDR2 reads FNYEAQ. The CDR3 sequence: CASSLFFRDNEQFF. DNA of the CDR3: TGTGCCAGCAGCTTATTTTTCCGGGACAATGAGCAGTTCTTC.

The V and J genes are TRBV5-1 and TRBJ1-4; no definite D call. Trimming removed 1 base from V and 10 bases from J, with 14 bases in between. Germline V gene lookup returns CDR1 SGHRS and CDR2 YFSETQ. This CDR3 is 14 amino acids long. CDR3: CASSLRTNEGKLFF. CDR3 nucleotide sequence: TGCGCCAGCAGCTTGCGGACTAATGAGGGAAAACTGTTTTTT.

In its sample, this clone was seen a few times. The chain's CDR3 is CATSRGLVGQGALNTQYF. The CDR3 DNA follows: TGTGCCACCAGCAGAGGCCTTGTGGGACAGGGGGCTTTAAATACGCAGTATTTT. The chain recombines TRBV15 with TRBJ2-3; 12 bases align to TRBD1. Germline V CDR1 and CDR2: LNHNV, YYDKDF (reference sequence). The CDR3 covers 18 residues. V shed 1 base, J shed 7 bases, and the junction held 12 bases outside the gene matches.

The rearrangement links TRBV28 to TRBJ2-1, with 8 nucleotides matching TRBD1. The CDR3 extends over 16 amino acids. Germline CDR1 MDHEN, CDR2 SYDVKM. J lost 7 bases, V lost 5 bases, and 13 bases had no gene match. CDR3 amino acids: CASSPHGQGRGNEQFF. The CDR3 DNA reads TGTGCCAGCAGTCCCCATGGACAGGGTCGGGGAAATGAGCAGTTCTTC.

The chain uses TRBV27 and TRBJ2-1; maybe TRBD2 (5 bases). From germline, CDR1 is MNHEY and CDR2 SMNVEV (reference sequence). V was clipped by 5 bases and J by 4 bases, with 15 bases between them. The CDR3 sequence is 15 residues long. CDR3 loop: CASSPGLTEYNEQFF. The CDR3 nucleotides read TGTGCCAGCAGTCCCGGACTGACGGAATACAATGAGCAGTTCTTC.

The chain recombines TRBV5-1 with TRBJ2-7; 9 bases line up with TRBD1. The V segment lost 4 bases and the J segment 4 bases; nucleotides outside the gene matches: 9. The CDR3 sequence is 15 residues long. CDR1 is SGHRS and CDR2 is YFSETQ in the germline V gene. The CDR3 loop is CASSPTGGTDYEQYF. CDR3 sequence (DNA): TGCGCCAGCAGCCCGACAGGGGGTACCGATTACGAGCAGTACTTC. Drawing the rest from reference TRBV5-1 and TRBJ2-7, the complete variable domain is KAGVTQTPRYLIKTRGQQVTLSCSPISGHRSVSWYQQTPGQGLQFLFEYFSETQRNKGNFPGRFSGRQFSNSRSEMNVSTLELGDSALYLCASSPTGGTDYEQYFGPGTRLTVT.

This clone came up a few times. The V gene is TRBV4-1, the J gene TRBJ2-1; 11 nucleotides agree with TRBD2. This CDR3 is 14 amino acids long. The V gene's germline CDR1 is MGHRA and CDR2 YSYEKL. The junction had 6 bases not matched to a gene; V was cut back by 1 base and J by 13 bases. In nucleotides, the CDR3 is TGCGCCAGCAGCCAAGTCGGACTAGCGGGTCCTCAGTTCTTC. Residues: CASSQVGLAGPQFF.

This clone has just a few counts. The CDR3 spells CSVGNSRTSGDTDTQYF. The CDR3 region has the DNA TGCAGCGTTGGAAATTCCAGGACTAGCGGGGACACAGATACGCAGTATTTT. V is TRBV29-1 and J is TRBJ2-3, with 12 bases matching TRBD2. CDR1 SQVTM and CDR2 ANQGSEA come from the germline V gene. Losses at the gene ends were 4 bases for V and 2 bases for J; bases not matched to a gene: 10. The CDR3 totals 17 residues.

The chain joins TRBV18 to TRBJ1-2; D call uncertain. Germline CDR1 is KGHSH and CDR2 is LQKENI. This CDR3 contains 12 residues. The V end lost 2 bases, the J end lost 4 bases, and 5 bases lay between the germline ends. DNA of the CDR3: TGTGCCAGCTCACCATCCATCTATGGCTACACCTTC. It is translated as CASSPSIYGYTF.

The CDR3 protein is CASRQGWDSPLHF. Written as DNA, the CDR3 is TGTGCCAGCCGTCAGGGATGGGATTCACCCCTCCACTTT. V and J are TRBV25-1 and TRBJ1-6, with D perhaps TRBD1 (5 bases). Germline V CDR1 and CDR2: MGHDK, SYGVNS. The V and J ends lost 8 bases and 8 bases respectively, with 13 bases between them. The CDR3 has 13 residues.

This clone was observed a handful of times. This chain links TRBV19 with TRBJ1-5; D ambiguous. CDR3 length equals 13 residues. Germline lookup yields CDR1 LNHDA and CDR2 SQIVND (reference sequence). Trimming shortened V by 1 base and J by 5 bases, and 6 bases separated the two germline ends. The CDR3 loop is CASSIVPDQPQHF. In nucleotides, the CDR3 is TGTGCCAGTAGTATAGTACCGGATCAGCCCCAGCATTTT.

The chain has TRBV19 and TRBJ1-1; possible D gene TRBD1, 5 bases. V dropped 1 base and J dropped 5 bases, with 11 bases sitting between them. This CDR3 region has 14 residues. In germline, CDR1 is LNHDA, CDR2 SQIVND (reference sequence). CDR3 DNA sequence: TGTGCCAGTAGTATAGCCCGCGACAGTACTGAAGCTTTCTTT. Protein: CASSIARDSTEAFF.

The chain recombines TRBV18 with TRBJ2-3, with D uncertain. The germline V gene has CDR1 KGHSH and CDR2 LQKENI. V was cut by 5 bases and J by 5 bases, with 14 bases left in between. The CDR3 runs to 14 residues. The CDR3 region has the DNA TGTGCCAGCTCATTGGGCCGAAAGGAAGATACGCAGTATTTT. Amino acids: CASSLGRKEDTQYF.

The chain uses TRBV5-4 and TRBJ2-5; 8 bases align to TRBD2. The J segment lost 5 bases and the V segment lost 0 bases, leaving 0 bases of the junction unmatched. The V gene's germline CDR1 is SGHNT and CDR2 YYREEE (reference sequence). The CDR3 runs to 13 residues. CDR3 sequence: CASSLAGGETQYF. CDR3 coding DNA: TGTGCCAGCAGCTTGGCGGGGGGGGAGACCCAGTACTTC.

A note on this clone: Different DNA sequences within this sample yield the same CDR3. The genes are TRBV18 and TRBJ1-1, with unresolved D. Deletions cut 4 bases from V and 1 base from J, with 4 bases between. The germline gives CDR1 KGHSH, CDR2 LQKENI. This CDR3 is 12 amino acids long. CDR3 nucleotide sequence: TGTGCCAGCTCACGCGGGAACACTGAAGCTTTCTTT. It codes for CASSRGNTEAFF.

This clone was found a few times. The chain carries TRBV7-2 and TRBJ2-2; a possible D gene is TRBD2 (6 bases). The CDR3 has 15 residues. Trimming took 4 bases from V and 6 from J, leaving 15 bases between them. CDR1 is SGHTA, CDR2 FQGNSA, per germline. The CDR3 sequence is CASSSLGGAPGELFF. The CDR3 nucleotides read TGTGCCAGCAGCTCTTTGGGCGGGGCCCCCGGGGAGCTGTTTTTT.

The chain combines TRBV7-2 with TRBJ2-7; tentatively, D is TRBD1 (5 bases). V lost 5 bases and J lost 5, with 16 bases in between. The CDR3 length is 14 residues. Germline CDR1 is SGHTA and CDR2 is FQGNSA. CDR3 sequence (DNA): TGTGCCAGCAGCCCAATGACAGTTAGGCACGAGCAGTACTTC. It is translated as CASSPMTVRHEQYF.

V is TRBV23-1 and J is TRBJ2-7, with a weak D call TRBD2 (5 bases). TRBV23-1 is known as an ORF, though its function is uncertain. The CDR3 is 13 residues long. V lost 10 bases, J lost 3 bases, and 16 bases lay in between. CDR3 DNA: TGCGCCACCGACGGGGAAAGGGTCTACGAGCAGTACTTC. Translation gives CATDGERVYEQYF.

This clone was detected only a few times. The chain joins TRBV18 to TRBJ1-2, with D hard to call. The CDR3 runs 15 residues. Germline V gene sequence: CDR1 KGHSH, CDR2 LQKENI. With 5 bases removed from V and 0 bases from J, the gap between germline ends came to 13 bases. This chain's CDR3 is CASSSAGRTNYGYTF. For the CDR3, the DNA is TGTGCCAGCTCATCGGCGGGCCGTACTAACTATGGCTACACCTTC.

In this sample, this clone turned up a few times. This CDR3 is CASRRLAGNEQFF. DNA of the CDR3: TGTGCCAGCAGGAGACTAGCGGGCAATGAGCAGTTCTTC. The V gene is TRBV6-5, the J gene TRBJ2-1, with 10 bases lining up with TRBD2. Germline CDR1 MNHEY, CDR2 SVGAGI. The CDR3 sequence is 13 residues long. V lost 6 bases, J lost 6 bases, and 2 bases stayed unmatched.